This T cell receptor beta chain was observed in a study of T-cell memory formation after mild COVID-19. Study-level points and caveats: Cross-reactive memory seemingly joined, as some responding clones were found in pre-infection memory.

TCR alpha and TCR beta cDNA libraries with sample barcodes and UMIs came from 5'RACE using constant-segment primers. TCRdb recomputed calls from the 5' RACE reads with MiXCR, one row per CDR3 protein. The repertoire holds under 250,000 distinct CDR3 sequences, with roughly 30% as singletons. V was clipped by 2 bases and J by 8 bases; unmatched bases: 6. The length of the CDR3 is 15 residues. The V gene's germline CDR1 is LGHDT and CDR2 YNNKEL (reference sequence). Points on this clonotype: Its specificity is unknown.

The sample consisted of PBMCs or a T cell subset sorted from them (not recorded which). The genes are TRBV3-1 and TRBJ1-4; 9 bases agree with TRBD1. This TCR derives from an adult woman who had mild COVID-19 (a few samples of this study predate the infection). Cell type and time point are not known. The CDR3 loop reads CASSQQQGAGEKLFF. Here the CDR3 DNA reads TGTGCCAGCAGCCAACAACAGGGGGCTGGGGAAAAACTGTTTTTT.